This T cell receptor (beta chain) was identified in a study of CD8+ T cells in alopecia areata. Study summary: Oral tofacitinib (5 to 10 mg twice daily) was administered to treated patients. Whole-study findings and limits: Compared with normal scalp, lesional scalp had higher clonality and more expanded CD8+ clones.

This clone was counted a few times. Its antigen is not known. Extraction of RNA preceded its reverse transcription into cDNA, which served as the sequencing template. Measured with immunoSEQ multiplex PCR; TCRdb has only the in-frame clones, and not every one. The repertoire holds 140,000 or so clones, with around 51% as singletons. Sample: CD4+ T cells sorted from blood, taken at week 0. This clonotype was sampled from a human donor with alopecia areata.

CDR3 DNA sequence: TGTGCCAGCAGCCTCGGATCTAAAAGCGACGAGCAGTACTTC. The encoded protein is CASSLGSKSDEQYF. The V gene is TRBV7-8, the J gene TRBJ2-7; no clear D gene. The CDR3 is made up of 14 amino acids. V lost 5 bases to trimming and J lost 5 bases, with 16 bases between them. Germline CDR1 and CDR2: SGHVS and FQNEAQ.